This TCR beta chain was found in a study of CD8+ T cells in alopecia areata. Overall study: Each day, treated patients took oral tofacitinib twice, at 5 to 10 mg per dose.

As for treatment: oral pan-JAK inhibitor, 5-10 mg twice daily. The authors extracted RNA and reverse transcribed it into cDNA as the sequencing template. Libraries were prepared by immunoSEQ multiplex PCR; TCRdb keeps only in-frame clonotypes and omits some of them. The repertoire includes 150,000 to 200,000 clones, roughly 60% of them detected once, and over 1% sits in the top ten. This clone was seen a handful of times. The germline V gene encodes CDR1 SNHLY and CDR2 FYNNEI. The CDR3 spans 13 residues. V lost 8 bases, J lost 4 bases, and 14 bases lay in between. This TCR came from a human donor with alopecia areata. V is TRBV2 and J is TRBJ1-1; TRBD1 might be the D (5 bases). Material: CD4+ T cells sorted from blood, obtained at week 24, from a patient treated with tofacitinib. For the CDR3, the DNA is TGTGCCAGCCTCGGGGGTGGAAGCACTGAAGCTTTCTTT. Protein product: CASLGGGSTEAFF.